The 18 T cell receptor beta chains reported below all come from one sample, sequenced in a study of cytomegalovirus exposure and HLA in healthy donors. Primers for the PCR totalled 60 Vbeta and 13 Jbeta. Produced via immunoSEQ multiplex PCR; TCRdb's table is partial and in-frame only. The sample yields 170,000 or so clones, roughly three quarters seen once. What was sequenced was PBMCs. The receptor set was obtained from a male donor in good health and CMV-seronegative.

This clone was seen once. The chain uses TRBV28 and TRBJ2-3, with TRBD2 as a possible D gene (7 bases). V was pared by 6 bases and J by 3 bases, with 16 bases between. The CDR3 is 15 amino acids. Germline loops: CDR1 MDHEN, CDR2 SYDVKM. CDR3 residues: CASSSPGGSTDTQYF. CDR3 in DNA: TGTGCCAGCAGCTCCCCGGGGGGCAGTACAGATACGCAGTATTTT.

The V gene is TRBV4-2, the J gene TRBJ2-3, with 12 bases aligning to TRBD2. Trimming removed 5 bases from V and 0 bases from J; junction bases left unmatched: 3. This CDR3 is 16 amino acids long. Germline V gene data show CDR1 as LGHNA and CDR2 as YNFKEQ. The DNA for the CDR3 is TGTGCCAGCAGCTCCGGGACTAGCGGGAGCACAGATACGCAGTATTTT. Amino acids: CASSSGTSGSTDTQYF.

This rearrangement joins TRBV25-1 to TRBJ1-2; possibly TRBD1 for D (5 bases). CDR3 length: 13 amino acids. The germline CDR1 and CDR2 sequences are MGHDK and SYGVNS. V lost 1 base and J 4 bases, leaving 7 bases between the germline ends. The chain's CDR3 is CASSELGVYGYTF. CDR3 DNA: TGTGCCAGCAGTGAATTAGGGGTCTATGGCTACACCTTC.

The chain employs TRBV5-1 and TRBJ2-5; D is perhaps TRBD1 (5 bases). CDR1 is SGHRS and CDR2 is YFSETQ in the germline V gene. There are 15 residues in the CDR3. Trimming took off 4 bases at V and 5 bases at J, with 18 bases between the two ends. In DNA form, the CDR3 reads TGCGCCAGCAGCCAAAATACAGGTTTGCTCGAGACCCAGTACTTC. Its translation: CASSQNTGLLETQYF.

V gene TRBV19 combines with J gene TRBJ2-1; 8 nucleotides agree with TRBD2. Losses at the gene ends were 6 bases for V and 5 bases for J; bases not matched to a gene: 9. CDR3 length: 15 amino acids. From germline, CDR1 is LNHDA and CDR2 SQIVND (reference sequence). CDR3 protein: CASRPGTRGNNEQFF. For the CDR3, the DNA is TGTGCCAGTAGACCCGGGACTAGGGGGAACAATGAGCAGTTCTTC. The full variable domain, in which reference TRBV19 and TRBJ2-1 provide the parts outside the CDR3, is DGGITQSPKYLFRKEGQNVTLSCEQNLNHDAMYWYRQDPGQGLRLIYYSQIVNDFQKGDIAEGYSVSREKKESFPLTVTSAQKNPTAFYLCASRPGTRGNNEQFFGPGTRLTVL.

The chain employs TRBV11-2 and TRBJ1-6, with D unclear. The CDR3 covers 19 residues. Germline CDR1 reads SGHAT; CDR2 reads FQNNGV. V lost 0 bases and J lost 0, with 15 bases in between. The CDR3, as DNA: TGTGCCAGCAGCTTAGATCTCAAGCTAAGGAGCTCCTATAATTCACCCCTCCACTTT. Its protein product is CASSLDLKLRSSYNSPLHF.

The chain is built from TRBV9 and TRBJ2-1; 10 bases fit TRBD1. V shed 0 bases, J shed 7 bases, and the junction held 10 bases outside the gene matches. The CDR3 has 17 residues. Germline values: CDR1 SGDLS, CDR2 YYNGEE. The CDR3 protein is CASSVALGDRGGNEQFF. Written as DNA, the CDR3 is TGTGCCAGCAGCGTAGCGCTGGGGGACAGGGGAGGTAATGAGCAGTTCTTC.

DNA of the CDR3: TGTGCCAGCAGTTTTTACGGGGGGAGCACAGATACGCAGTATTTT. Its translation is CASSFYGGSTDTQYF. The chain employs TRBV27 and TRBJ2-3; 7 bases align to TRBD2. The germline V gene has CDR1 MNHEY and CDR2 SMNVEV (reference sequence). This CDR3 region has 15 residues. V was pared by 3 bases and J by 0 bases, with 3 bases of the junction left unmatched.

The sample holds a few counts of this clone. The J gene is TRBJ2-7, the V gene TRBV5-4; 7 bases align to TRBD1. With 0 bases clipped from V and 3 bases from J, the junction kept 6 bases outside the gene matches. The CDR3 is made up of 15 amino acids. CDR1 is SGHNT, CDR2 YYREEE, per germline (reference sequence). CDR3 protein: CASSLVRGPDYEQYF. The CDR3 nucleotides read TGTGCCAGCAGCTTGGTTAGGGGGCCAGACTACGAGCAGTACTTC.

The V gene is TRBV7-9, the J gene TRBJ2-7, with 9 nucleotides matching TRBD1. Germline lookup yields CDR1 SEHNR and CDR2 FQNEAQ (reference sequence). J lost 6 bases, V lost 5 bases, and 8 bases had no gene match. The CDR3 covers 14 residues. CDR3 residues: CASSVPGQGLEQYF. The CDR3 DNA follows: TGTGCCAGCAGCGTACCGGGACAGGGCCTCGAGCAGTACTTC. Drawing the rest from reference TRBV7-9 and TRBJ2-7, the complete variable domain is DTGVSQNPRHKITKRGQNVTFRCDPISEHNRLYWYRQTLGQGPEFLTYFQNEAQLEKSRLLSDRFSAERPKGSFSTLEIQRTEQGDSAMYLCASSVPGQGLEQYFGPGTRLTVT.

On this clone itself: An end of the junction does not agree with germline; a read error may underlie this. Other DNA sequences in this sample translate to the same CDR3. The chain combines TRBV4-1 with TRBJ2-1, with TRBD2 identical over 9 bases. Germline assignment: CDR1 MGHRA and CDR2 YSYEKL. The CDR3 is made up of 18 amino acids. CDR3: CASSPFAPAGGPGNEQFF. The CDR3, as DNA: TGCGCTAGCAGCCCCTTCGCCCCGGCGGGGGGGCCGGGCAATGAGCAGTTCTTC.

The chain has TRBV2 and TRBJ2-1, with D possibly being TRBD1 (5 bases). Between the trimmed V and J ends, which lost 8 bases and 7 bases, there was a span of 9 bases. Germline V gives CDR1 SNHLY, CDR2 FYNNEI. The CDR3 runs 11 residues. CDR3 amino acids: CASVSGNEQFF. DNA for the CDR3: TGTGCCAGCGTTTCAGGGAATGAGCAGTTCTTC.

As DNA, the CDR3 is TGTGCCAGCAGTGCCCCGGGACAGGGAGGACGGAACATTCAGTACTTC. It codes for CASSAPGQGGRNIQYF. This chain links TRBV2 with TRBJ2-4; 9 bases are a match to TRBD1. J lost 7 bases, V lost 4 bases, and 11 bases had no gene match. In germline, CDR1 is SNHLY, CDR2 FYNNEI. This CDR3 has 16 residues. Full variable domain (rest looked up from reference TRBV2 and TRBJ2-4): EPEVTQTPSHQVTQMGQEVILRCVPISNHLYFYWYRQILGQKVEFLVSFYNNEISEKSEIFDDQFSVERPDGSNFTLKIRSTKLEDSAMYFCASSAPGQGGRNIQYFGAGTRLSVL.

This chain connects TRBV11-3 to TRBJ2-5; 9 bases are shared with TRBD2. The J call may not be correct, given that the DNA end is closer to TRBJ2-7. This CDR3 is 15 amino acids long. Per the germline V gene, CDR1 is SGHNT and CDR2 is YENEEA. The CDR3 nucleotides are TGTGCCAGCAGTCCCGGGACTAGCCGAACCTACGAGCAGTACTTC. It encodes CASSPGTSRTYEQYF.

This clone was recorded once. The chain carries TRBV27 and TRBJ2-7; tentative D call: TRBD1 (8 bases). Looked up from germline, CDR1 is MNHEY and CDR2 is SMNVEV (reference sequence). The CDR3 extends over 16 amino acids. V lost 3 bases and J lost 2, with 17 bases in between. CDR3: CASSFNKQGGAYEQYF. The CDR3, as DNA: TGTGCCAGCAGTTTTAATAAACAGGGGGGGGCCTACGAGCAGTACTTC.

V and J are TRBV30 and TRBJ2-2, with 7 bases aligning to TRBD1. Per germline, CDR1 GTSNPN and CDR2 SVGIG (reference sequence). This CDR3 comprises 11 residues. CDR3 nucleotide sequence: TGTGCAAAGGGGGCCCCTGGGGAGCTGTTTTTT. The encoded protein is CAKGAPGELFF. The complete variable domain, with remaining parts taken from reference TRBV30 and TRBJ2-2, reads SQTIHQWPATLVQPVGSPLSLECTVEGTSNPNLYWYRQAAGRGLQLLFYSVGIGQISSEVPQNLSASRPQDRQFILSSKKLLLSDSGFYLCAKGAPGELFFGEGSRLTVL.

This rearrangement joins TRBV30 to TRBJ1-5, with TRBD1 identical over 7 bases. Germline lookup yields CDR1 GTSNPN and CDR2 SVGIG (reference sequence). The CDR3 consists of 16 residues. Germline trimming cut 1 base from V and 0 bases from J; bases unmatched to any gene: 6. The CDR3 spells CAWSDDDRVSNQPQHF. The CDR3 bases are TGTGCCTGGAGTGATGATGACAGGGTTAGCAATCAGCCCCAGCATTTT.

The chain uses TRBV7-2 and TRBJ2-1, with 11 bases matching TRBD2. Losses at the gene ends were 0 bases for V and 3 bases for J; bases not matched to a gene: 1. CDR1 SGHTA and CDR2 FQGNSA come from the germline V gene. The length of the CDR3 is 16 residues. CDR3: CASSLAGLAVYNEQFF. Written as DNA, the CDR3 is TGTGCCAGCAGCTTAGCGGGACTAGCGGTCTACAATGAGCAGTTCTTC.